This T cell receptor beta chain appears in the sequencing data of a study of T cell clusters in autoimmune cytopenias. Study-wide context: Per sample, median TRB depth was around 50,000 reads, yielding a median approximately 2,400 distinct clonotypes. Whole-study results and caveats: Functional roles of the in silico T cell clusters still await experimental validation.

TRB was amplified from 250 ng of peripheral blood genomic DNA per sample. There are 14 residues in the CDR3. Germline CDR1 is ENHRY and CDR2 is SYGVKD. Multiplex touch-down PCR amplified TRB using TRB-A and TRB-B pools in one tube. TCRdb re-analyzed the multiplex PCR reads; it lists each CDR3 protein once, without DNA. In all, the sample yields around 6,200 distinct CDR3 sequences. By frequency, this clonotype registers medium-sized (0.01 to 0.1%). What it recognizes is unknown. These data also formed part of another study, on T cell repertoires in aging, cancer and after chemotherapy.

Sequencing used peripheral blood. The receptor comes from a human donor in good health. This chain joins TRBV10-3 and TRBJ2-1; the TCRdb call, TRBD2, lacks DNA for checking. CDR3 region: CAIGSSGPHNEQFF.